These 2 T cell receptor beta chains came from one sample sequenced in a study of OX40 agonist ivuxolimab in advanced cancers. Only in-frame clones appear in the TCRdb table, and some are missing; sequencing was by immunoSEQ multiplex PCR. Here the sample spans 60,000 to 65,000 clones, roughly 80% being singletons. The sequencing used CD4+ or CD8+ T cells sorted from blood, collected in a trial of the OX40 agonist ivuxolimab. These receptors all come from an adult with an advanced solid tumor such as melanoma, head and neck, liver or kidney cancer.

V and J are TRBV19 and TRBJ2-5; maybe TRBD2 (5 bases). Germline CDR1 and CDR2: LNHDA and SQIVND (reference sequence). The CDR3 is 13 amino acids. Trimming left V 4 bases short and J 2 bases short, with 8 bases between. CDR3 nucleotide sequence: TGTGCCAGTAGTAGGAGGCAGCAAGAGACCCAGTACTTC. It codes for CASSRRQQETQYF. Based on the CDR3 plus reference TRBV19 and TRBJ2-5, the full variable domain is DGGITQSPKYLFRKEGQNVTLSCEQNLNHDAMYWYRQDPGQGLRLIYYSQIVNDFQKGDIAEGYSVSREKKESFPLTVTSAQKNPTAFYLCASSRRQQETQYFGPGTRLLVL.

The J gene is TRBJ1-1, the V gene TRBV12-2. TRBV12-2 represents a pseudogene. This CDR3 is built from 11 residues. CDR3 DNA: TGTGCAAGTCGCCGGAGGGCGGGAGCTTTCTTT. It specifies CASRRRAGAFF.